The 27 T cell receptor beta chains presented below share a single source sample, sequenced in a study of T cells in tuberculosis (dated by TCRdb to 2016 to 2018). The library came from the immunoSEQ multiplex PCR assay. TCRdb retrieved this table from immuneACCESS and kept in-frame rearrangements only. Not all clones are present; in checked studies, unresolved V genes account for under half, and no reason is known for the remainder. In this sample the table shows roughly 44,000 clones, nearly 95% of which occur a single time. The ten largest clones represent over 6.5% of the sample. Sequencing was carried out using PBMCs. These receptors all come from a donor aged 10 to 29 with latent tuberculosis or without tuberculosis infection.

The gene calls are TRBV7-9 and TRBJ2-1, with D unclear. The length of the CDR3 is 16 residues. Germline V CDR1 and CDR2: SEHNR, FQNEAQ (reference sequence). Trimming shortened V by 4 bases and J by 5 bases, and 18 bases separated the two germline ends. CDR3 amino acids: CASSSSSLRTNNEQFF. CDR3 nucleotide sequence: TGTGCCAGCAGCTCCTCCTCTCTACGTACGAACAATGAGCAGTTCTTC.

The count of this clone is one. V and J are TRBV5-1 and TRBJ1-1, with a possible D match to TRBD1 (5 bases). Germline CDR1 and CDR2: SGHRS and YFSETQ. This CDR3 region has 15 residues. V was clipped by 8 bases and J by 2 bases, with 19 bases between them. The CDR3 DNA sequence: TGCGCCAGTACACACTGGGGCGGGGACAACACTGAAGCTTTCTTT. This encodes CASTHWGGDNTEAFF.

The chain combines TRBV9 with TRBJ2-5, with 8 bases lining up with TRBD1. Trimming cost V 3 bases and J 5 bases; bases outside gene matches: 6. Germline assignment: CDR1 SGDLS and CDR2 YYNGEE. CDR3 length: 14 amino acids. The CDR3 DNA sequence: TGTGCCAGCAGCGCAACAGGGGGGAGGGAGACCCAGTACTTC. Translated, it gives CASSATGGRETQYF.

This sequence joins TRBV2 and TRBJ2-1; TRBD1 agrees at 7 bases. Trimming took 6 bases from V and 9 from J; bases not matched to a gene: 8. Per germline, CDR1 SNHLY and CDR2 FYNNEI. The CDR3 covers 13 residues. CDR3 loop: CASSTGRQGEQFF. The CDR3 DNA reads TGTGCCAGCAGCACCGGGCGACAGGGTGAGCAGTTCTTC.

The V gene is TRBV11-2, the J gene TRBJ2-1; 7 nucleotides line up with TRBD1. V dropped 5 bases and J dropped 0; count of bases not matched to a gene: 4. This CDR3 region has 15 residues. Germline V gene lookup returns CDR1 SGHAT and CDR2 FQNNGV. As DNA, the CDR3 is TGTGCCAGCAGCCCGGGACAGAACTCCTACAATGAGCAGTTCTTC. Translated: CASSPGQNSYNEQFF. Variable domain in full (rest from reference TRBV11-2 and TRBJ2-1): EAGVAQSPRYKIIEKRQSVAFWCNPISGHATLYWYQQILGQGPKLLIQFQNNGVVDDSQLPKDRFSAERLKGVDSTLKIQPAKLEDSAVYLCASSPGQNSYNEQFFGPGTRLTVL.

The rearrangement uses TRBV5-4 and TRBJ1-1, with 9 nucleotides matching TRBD1. The V and J ends lost 4 bases and 6 bases, in that order; junction bases with no gene match: 10. There are 15 residues in the CDR3. Germline lookup yields CDR1 SGHNT and CDR2 YYREEE (reference sequence). CDR3 amino acids: CASSPGTGWGAEAFF. The DNA of the CDR3 is TGTGCCAGCAGCCCGGGGACAGGGTGGGGGGCTGAAGCTTTCTTT.

The chain joins TRBV6-6 to TRBJ1-1, with TRBD1 matching 7 bases. The trim removed 6 bases at V and 4 bases at J, leaving 11 bases unmatched. The CDR3 contains 15 residues. Looked up from germline, CDR1 is MNHNY and CDR2 is SVGAGI (reference sequence). The CDR3 loop reads CASSHLGYRGTEAFF. The CDR3 bases are TGTGCCAGCAGCCACCTCGGATACAGGGGCACTGAAGCTTTCTTT.

The V gene is TRBV6-1, the J gene TRBJ1-2; 7 positions agree with TRBD1. Germline lookup yields CDR1 MNHNS and CDR2 SASEGT. The CDR3 has 13 amino acids. V gave up 3 bases and J gave up 14 bases; unmatched junction bases: 12. CDR3: CASSDRGQLVETF. The DNA for the CDR3 is TGTGCCAGCAGTGACCGGGGACAGCTCGTAGAGACCTTC.

The chain has TRBV10-3 and TRBJ1-1; a weak D match, TRBD1 (5 bases). CDR1 and CDR2 from the germline V gene are ENHRY and SYGVKD. V shed 5 bases and J shed 5 bases, with 15 bases lying between them. The CDR3 runs 14 residues. For the CDR3, the DNA is TGTGCCATCAGTCGCAGGGTGGAATTTACTGAAGCTTTCTTT. Encoded protein: CAISRRVEFTEAFF.

CDR3 sequence reads: CASSQGTGGGELFF. The CDR3 nucleotides are TGCGCCAGCAGTCAAGGGACAGGGGGCGGGGAGCTGTTTTTT. V gene TRBV23-1 combines with J gene TRBJ2-2; 11 bases are shared with TRBD1. TRBV23-1 is recorded as an ORF, its role being uncertain. The CDR3 runs to 14 residues. After removal of 2 bases from V and 7 bases from J, the junction contained 0 bases not matched to a gene.

The gene calls are TRBV27 and TRBJ1-2; 9 bases line up with TRBD1. The CDR3 loop spans 15 amino acids. V shed 5 bases, J shed 4 bases, and the junction held 8 bases outside the gene matches. The germline gives CDR1 MNHEY, CDR2 SMNVEV (reference sequence). The CDR3 reads CASSPGTGNVYGYTF. Here the CDR3 DNA reads TGTGCCAGCAGTCCCGGGACAGGGAATGTCTATGGCTACACCTTC.

V and J are TRBV10-2 and TRBJ2-1; 15 bases line up with TRBD2. This CDR3 is built from 16 residues. J lost 7 bases, V lost 6 bases, and 7 bases had no gene match. Germline CDR1 WSHSY, CDR2 SAAADI. CDR3 bases: TGCGCCAGCAGCACGGGACTAGCGGGGGGAGATAATGAGCAGTTCTTC. Encoded protein: CASSTGLAGGDNEQFF.

V gene TRBV13 combines with J gene TRBJ1-1; D gene ambiguous. Trimming pared 5 bases from V and 10 bases from J, leaving 14 bases between. The germline V gene has CDR1 PRHDT and CDR2 FYEKMQ (reference sequence). The CDR3 sequence is 12 residues long. The CDR3 DNA follows: TGTGCCAGCAGCACCGCACGGAGTGGAGCTTTCTTT. Amino acids: CASSTARSGAFF.

The chain joins TRBV6-1 to TRBJ1-2, with 8 bases that match TRBD1. Trimming cost V 3 bases and J 4 bases; bases outside gene matches: 4. The CDR3 runs 14 residues. The V gene's germline CDR1 is MNHNS and CDR2 SASEGT. CDR3 DNA: TGTGCCAGCAGTGAGTTGGGACAGGCCTATGGCTACACCTTC. This sequence encodes CASSELGQAYGYTF.

This chain joins TRBV23-1 and TRBJ2-4; TRBD2 aligns across 8 bases. TRBV23-1 is known as an ORF, though its function is uncertain. The CDR3 length is 13 residues. After removal of 3 bases from V and 8 bases from J, the junction contained 3 bases not matched to a gene. In nucleotides, the CDR3 is TGCGCCAGCAGTCACGGGGGGGCACACATTCAGTACTTC. Translation: CASSHGGAHIQYF.

This clone was seen a handful of times. The J gene is TRBJ1-6, the V gene TRBV11-3, with 8 bases that match TRBD1. V trimming: 3 bases; J trimming: 6 bases; junction bases outside the gene matches: 4. The CDR3 spans 15 residues. Per the germline V gene, CDR1 is SGHNT and CDR2 is YENEEA. The CDR3 nucleotides read TGTGCCAGCAGCTTGACAGGGGATCCTAATTCACCCCTCCACTTT. Residues: CASSLTGDPNSPLHF.

The rearrangement joins TRBV6-1 to TRBJ2-5; possibly TRBD2 for D (7 bases). Germline-derived CDR1 and CDR2 are MNHNS and SASEGT. The CDR3 runs to 13 residues. The V gene lost 7 bases and the J gene lost 5 bases, with 14 bases spanning the gap. The chain's CDR3 is CASKKRGAETQYF. CDR3 sequence (DNA): TGTGCCAGCAAGAAACGGGGGGCGGAGACCCAGTACTTC.

The gene calls are TRBV29-1 and TRBJ2-1; D remains ambiguous. The CDR3 contains 12 residues. The V gene's germline CDR1 is SQVTM and CDR2 ANQGSEA. The V end lost 5 bases, the J end lost 6 bases, and 11 bases lay between the germline ends. Here the CDR3 reads CSVILESNEQFF. The CDR3 nucleotides read TGCAGCGTTATCCTAGAAAGCAATGAGCAGTTCTTC.

The chain has TRBV7-6 and TRBJ1-1, with a tentative D call TRBD1 (5 bases). CDR1 is SGHVS, CDR2 FNYEAQ, per germline. Trimming removed 0 bases from V and 1 base from J, with 6 bases in between. The CDR3 runs to 14 residues. This chain's CDR3 is CASSLAGENTEAFF. CDR3 coding DNA: TGTGCCAGCAGCTTAGCAGGGGAGAACACTGAAGCTTTCTTT. Variable domain in full (rest from reference TRBV7-6 and TRBJ1-1): GAGVSQSPRYKVTKRGQDVALRCDPISGHVSLYWYRQALGQGPEFLTYFNYEAQQDKSGLPNDRFSAERPEGSISTLTIQRTEQRDSAMYRCASSLAGENTEAFFGQGTRLTVV.

This clone came up once. The rearrangement links TRBV7-3 to TRBJ2-3; 9 nucleotides match TRBD2. V was clipped by 1 base and J by 0 bases; unmatched bases: 5. The CDR3 is made up of 17 amino acids. Germline CDR1 reads SGHTA; CDR2 reads FQGTGA. CDR3: CASSLNHLAGSTDTQYF. The CDR3 DNA sequence: TGTGCCAGCAGCTTAAATCACCTAGCGGGGAGCACAGATACGCAGTATTTT.

The V and J genes are TRBV11-2 and TRBJ2-7; D remains ambiguous. The CDR3 sequence is 14 residues long. The germline V gene encodes CDR1 SGHAT and CDR2 FQNNGV. Trimming pared 1 base from V and 1 base from J, leaving 8 bases between. In nucleotides, the CDR3 is TGTGCCAGCAGCTTAGGAGGATTTTCCTACGAGCAGTACTTC. This sequence encodes CASSLGGFSYEQYF.

The chain employs TRBV19 and TRBJ2-1; 11 positions agree with TRBD1. The CDR3 is 17 amino acids. Per the germline V gene, CDR1 is LNHDA and CDR2 is SQIVND (reference sequence). Trimming took 4 bases from V and 4 from J; bases not matched to a gene: 9. CDR3 sequence: CASSRWTGGIGYNEQFF. CDR3 DNA: TGTGCCAGTAGTAGATGGACAGGGGGCATTGGGTACAATGAGCAGTTCTTC.

The chain carries TRBV25-1 and TRBJ1-4; D is possibly TRBD1 (5 bases). Germline lookup yields CDR1 MGHDK and CDR2 SYGVNS. CDR3 length: 12 residues. V gave up 11 bases and J gave up 3 bases, with 10 bases separating them. This chain's CDR3 is CAGGESNEKLFF. In nucleotides, the CDR3 is TGTGCCGGGGGGGAGTCTAATGAAAAACTGTTTTTT.

The chain joins TRBV29-1 to TRBJ1-1; no firm D call. The CDR3 has 13 residues. V was pared by 4 bases and J by 0 bases, with 9 bases between. CDR1 SQVTM and CDR2 ANQGSEA come from the germline V gene. The CDR3 DNA reads as TGCAGCGTTGGGCGAACAGTGAACACTGAAGCTTTCTTT. It yields the protein CSVGRTVNTEAFF.

This chain joins TRBV5-5 and TRBJ2-5, with 14 nucleotides matching TRBD2. This CDR3 is 16 amino acids long. Germline V gene data show CDR1 as SGHKS and CDR2 as YYEKEE (reference sequence). Trimming at V came to 4 bases and at J to 5 bases, leaving 7 bases not matched to a gene. CDR3 loop: CASSPGLAGEGETQYF. The CDR3 DNA reads as TGTGCCAGCAGCCCGGGACTAGCGGGAGAGGGGGAGACCCAGTACTTC.

This chain links TRBV18 with TRBJ1-1, with D tentatively TRBD1 (5 bases). Germline CDR1 reads KGHSH; CDR2 reads LQKENI. Trimming left V 1 base short and J 4 bases short, with 13 bases between. The length of the CDR3 is 15 residues. The CDR3 region is CASSPRQGYGTEAFF. The CDR3 region has the DNA TGTGCCAGCTCACCACGTCAGGGTTATGGCACTGAAGCTTTCTTT.

The CDR3 loop reads CATLGTGTYGYTF. DNA for the CDR3: TGTGCCACCTTGGGGACAGGGACCTATGGCTACACCTTC. The chain combines TRBV19 with TRBJ1-2; 9 bases are shared with TRBD1. The CDR3 has 13 residues. The V segment lost 10 bases and the J segment 4 bases; nucleotides outside the gene matches: 7. Germline V gives CDR1 LNHDA, CDR2 SQIVND (reference sequence).